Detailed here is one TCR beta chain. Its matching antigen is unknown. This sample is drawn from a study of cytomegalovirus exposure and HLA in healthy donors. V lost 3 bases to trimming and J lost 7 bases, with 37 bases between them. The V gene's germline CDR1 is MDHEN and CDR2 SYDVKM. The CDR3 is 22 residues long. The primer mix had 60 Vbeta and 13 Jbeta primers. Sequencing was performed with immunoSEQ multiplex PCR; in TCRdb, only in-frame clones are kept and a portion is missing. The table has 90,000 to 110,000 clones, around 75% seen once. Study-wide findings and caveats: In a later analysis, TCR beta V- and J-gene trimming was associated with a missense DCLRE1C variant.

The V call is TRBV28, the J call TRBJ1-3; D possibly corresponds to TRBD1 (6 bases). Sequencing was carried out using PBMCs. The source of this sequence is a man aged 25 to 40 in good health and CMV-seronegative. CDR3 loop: CASSFKAGGRGLLGWRKNTIYF. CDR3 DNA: TGTGCCAGCAGTTTCAAGGCGGGGGGCAGGGGACTGCTTGGATGGAGGAAGAACACCATATATTTT.